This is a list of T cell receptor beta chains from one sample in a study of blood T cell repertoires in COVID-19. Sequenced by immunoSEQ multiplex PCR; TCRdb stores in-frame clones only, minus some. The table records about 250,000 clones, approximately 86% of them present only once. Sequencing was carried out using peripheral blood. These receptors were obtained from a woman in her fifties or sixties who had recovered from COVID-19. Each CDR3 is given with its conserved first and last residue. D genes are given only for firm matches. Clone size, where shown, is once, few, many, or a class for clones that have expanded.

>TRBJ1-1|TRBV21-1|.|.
TGTGCCAGCAGCAAAGAGGTCCCAGTACTAAATCTCACTGAAGCTTTCTTT
CASSKEVPVLNLTEAFF
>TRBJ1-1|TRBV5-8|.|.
TGTGCCAGCAGCTTGTGGGCAGGGGTAAACACTGAAGCTTTCTTT
CASSLWAGVNTEAFF
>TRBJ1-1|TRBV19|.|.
TGTGCCAGTAGTATCGGGTTGGCACGGATGAACACTGAAGCTTTCTTT
CASSIGLARMNTEAFF
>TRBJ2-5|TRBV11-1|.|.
TGTGCCAGCAGTCTCCAGGGGCCCCAGTACTTC
CASSLQGPQYF
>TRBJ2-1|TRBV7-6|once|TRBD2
TGTGCCAGCAGCGGGACTAGCGGGAGTTACAATGAGCAGTTCTTC
CASSGTSGSYNEQFF
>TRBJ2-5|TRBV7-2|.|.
TGTGCCAGCAGCCAACAGGAGACCCAGTACTTC
CASSQQETQYF
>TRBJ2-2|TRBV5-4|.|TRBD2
TGTGCCAGCAGCTTGGGGCTAGCGGGGGCGATAGACACCGGGGAGCTGTTTTTT
CASSLGLAGAIDTGELFF
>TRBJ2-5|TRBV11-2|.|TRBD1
TGTGCCAGCAGCCGACCTCAACAGGGGGCAAGAGGAGAGACCCAGTACTTC
CASSRPQQGARGETQYF
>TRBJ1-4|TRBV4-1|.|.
TGCGCCAGCAGCCACCATTCGGGGGGTAATGAAAAACTGTTTTTT
CASSHHSGGNEKLFF
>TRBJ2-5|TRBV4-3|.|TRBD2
TGCGCCAGCAGCCTGAGTAGCGGGGGGCGTGAGACCCAGTACTTC
CASSLSSGGRETQYF
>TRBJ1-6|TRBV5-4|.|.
TGTGCCAGCAGCTTGGTGGAGAAGTTGGGCTATAATTCACCCCTCCACTTT
CASSLVEKLGYNSPLHF
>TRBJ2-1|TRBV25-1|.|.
TGCCTCCTTTACACAGGATTCAGTTTGGGGAATGAGCAGTTCTTC
CLLYTGFSLGNEQFF
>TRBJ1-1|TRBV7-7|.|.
TGTGCTAGCAGCTTGGTTCAGGACACTGAAGCTTTCTTT
CASSLVQDTEAFF
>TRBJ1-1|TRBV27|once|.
TGTGCCAGCAGGGGCGCAGATAACATGAACACTGAAGCTTTCTTT
CASRGADNMNTEAFF
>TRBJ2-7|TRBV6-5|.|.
TGTGCCAGCAGGGACTTTGGGACCTACGAGCAGTACTTC
CASRDFGTYEQYF
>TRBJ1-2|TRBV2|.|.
TGTGCCAGCAGTGCGGACGGGGGCTATGGCTACACCTTC
CASSADGGYGYTF
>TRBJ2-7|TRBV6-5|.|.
TGTGCCAGCAGACGCGACGTAGCCCCCTACGAGCAGTACTTC
CASRRDVAPYEQYF
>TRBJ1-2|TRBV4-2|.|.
TGTGCCAGCAGCCAAGACGCAGGGGCTTATGGTGGCTACACCTTC
CASSQDAGAYGGYTF
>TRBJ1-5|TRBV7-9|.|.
TGTGCCAGCAGCTCGGGGGGCTACAATCAGCCCCAGCATTTT
CASSSGGYNQPQHF
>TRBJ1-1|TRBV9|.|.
TGTGCCAGCAGCGTTCGGGCGGGGAACACTGAAGCTTTCTTT
CASSVRAGNTEAFF
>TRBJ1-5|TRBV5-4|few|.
TGTGCCAGCAGCTTGGGTGGCGACCGGGGGCCCCAGCATTTT
CASSLGGDRGPQHF
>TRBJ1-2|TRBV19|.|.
TGTGCCAGTCAGGGTCAAACGGCGTATGGCTACACCTTC
CASQGQTAYGYTF
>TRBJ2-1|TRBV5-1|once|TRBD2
TGCGCCAGCAGCCCCTTGGGGGGGAGCTCCTACAATGAGCAGTTCTTC
CASSPLGGSSYNEQFF
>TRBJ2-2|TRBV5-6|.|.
TGTGCCAGCAGCCCTGTCAGTAACAGGGACGTCAACACCGGGGAGCTGTTTTTT
CASSPVSNRDVNTGELFF
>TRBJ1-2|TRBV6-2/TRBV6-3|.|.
TGTGCCAGCAGTTACCGGCCACAGGCCGCACATGGCTACACCTTC
CASSYRPQAAHGYTF
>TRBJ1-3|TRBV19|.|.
TGTGCCAGTAGTAAATCCGAGGGTTCCGGAAACACCATATATTTT
CASSKSEGSGNTIYF
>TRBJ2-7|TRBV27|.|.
TGTGCCAGCAGTTTAGGCAGGGGGGTGGTTGGCGAGCAGTACTTC
CASSLGRGVVGEQYF
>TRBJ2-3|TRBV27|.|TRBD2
TGTGCCAGCAGGCTGGGACTAGCGGGGGGGACAGATACGCAGTATTTT
CASRLGLAGGTDTQYF
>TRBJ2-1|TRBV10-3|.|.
TGTGCCATCAGTGGACGGGGAGATGACAATGAGCAGTTCTTC
CAISGRGDDNEQFF
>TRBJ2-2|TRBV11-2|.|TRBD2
TGTGCCAGCAGCTTAACGGGGGGAAAAAACACCGGGGAGCTGTTTTTT
CASSLTGGKNTGELFF
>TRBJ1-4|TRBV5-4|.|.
TGTGCCAGCAGCTCCTCACAGGGTTCTAATGAAAAACTGTTTTTT
CASSSSQGSNEKLFF